The rows below give T cell receptor beta chains drawn from one sample of a study of blood T cell repertoires in COVID-19. Sequenced by immunoSEQ multiplex PCR; TCRdb stores in-frame clones only, minus some. This repertoire shows some 290,000 clones, just over 90% found once; its top ten account for roughly 2.1%. Sequencing was done on a sample of PBMCs or T cells enriched from blood (not recorded which). Receptors were obtained from a woman aged 40-49 years with acute COVID-19. CDR3s include the opening cysteine and the closing phenylalanine or tryptophan. The order of the fields is CDR3 length, clone size, D gene, J gene, V gene, CDR3 DNA, CDR3 protein. D genes are given only for firm matches. Not all rows give a size; the values are once, few, many and, for expanded clones, a class.

15 . . TRBJ2-1 TRBV5-1 TGCGCCAGCAGCTTGGAGGGGTGGGCCTACAATGAGCAGTTCTTC CASSLEGWAYNEQFF
14 few TRBD1 TRBJ1-1 TRBV9 TGTGCCAGCAGCCCGGGACAGGGTAACACTGAAGCTTTCTTT CASSPGQGNTEAFF
16 . TRBD2 TRBJ2-1 TRBV2 TGTGCCAGCATTTCTAAGCGGGGGGCAGTCTACAATGAGCAGTTCTTC CASISKRGAVYNEQFF
15 . TRBD1 TRBJ1-1 TRBV4-3 TGCGCCAGCAGCCAAGAATGGGGACAGGGCACTGAAGCTTTCTTT CASSQEWGQGTEAFF
14 . TRBD2 TRBJ2-1 TRBV30 TGTGCCTGGAGTGTACTAGCGGGATCGAGTGAGCAGTTCTTC CAWSVLAGSSEQFF
14 . TRBD1 TRBJ2-1 TRBV3-1/TRBV3-2 TGTGCCAGCAGCCTCGGACAGGGTTACAATGAGCAGTTCTTC CASSLGQGYNEQFF
15 once . TRBJ1-1 TRBV5-1 TGCGCCAGCGGCCCCTCTCCTACAGGAGCTAGTGAAGCTTTCTTT CASGPSPTGASEAFF
14 . TRBD2 TRBJ2-2 TRBV6-5 TGTGCCAGCAGGACTAGCGCCAACACCGGGGAGCTGTTTTTT CASRTSANTGELFF
15 . . TRBJ2-3 TRBV5-4 TGTGCCAGCAGCTTGGGGGCGGGGCGGACAGATACGCAGTATTTT CASSLGAGRTDTQYF
15 . TRBD2 TRBJ2-7 TRBV5-8 TGTGCCAGCCTACCTCAGCGGGGGCGATCGTACGAGCAGTACTTC CASLPQRGRSYEQYF
14 . TRBD2 TRBJ2-2 TRBV7-9 TGTGCCAGCACCCCGAGCGGGGTCACCGGGGAGCTGTTTTTT CASTPSGVTGELFF
15 . . TRBJ2-5 TRBV10-3 TGTGCCATCAGTGAGTCGCCCGGGATCAGGGAGACCCAGTACTTC CAISESPGIRETQYF
13 . . TRBJ1-2 TRBV28 TGTGCCAGCAGTTTTGAGGGGGTCTATGGCTACACCTTC CASSFEGVYGYTF
11 once . TRBJ1-1 TRBV20-1 TGCAGTGCTAGCATGAACACTGAAGCTTTCTTT CSASMNTEAFF
17 . TRBD2 TRBJ2-7 TRBV3-1/TRBV3-2 TGTGCCAGCAGCCCCCCGCCCTCTAGCGGGAGATCGTACGAGCAGTACTTC CASSPPPSSGRSYEQYF
16 . TRBD2 TRBJ2-5 TRBV19 TGTGCCAGTAGTCCCCCTCCTAGCTGGGGGGGAGAGACCCAGTACTTC CASSPPPSWGGETQYF
14 . TRBD1 TRBJ2-7 TRBV30 TGTGCCTGGAGCCGGGACAGCAAAGCCTACGAGCAGTACTTC CAWSRDSKAYEQYF
16 . TRBD1 TRBJ1-4 TRBV28 TGTGCCAGCAGTTTAAATCCCGGACAGGGTGAAGAAAAACTGTTTTTT CASSLNPGQGEEKLFF
15 . . TRBJ1-3 TRBV5-1 TGCGCCAGCAGTGAGGGTAGGAGCTCTGGAAACACCATATATTTT CASSEGRSSGNTIYF
15 . TRBD1 TRBJ2-3 TRBV3-1/TRBV3-2 TGTGCCAGCAGCCATGGGGACAGGAGCACAGATACGCAGTATTTT CASSHGDRSTDTQYF
17 . . TRBJ2-2 TRBV3-1/TRBV3-2 TGTGCCAGCAGCCAAGGGGAGAGGGTAGGGTACACCGGGGAGCTGTTTTTT CASSQGERVGYTGELFF
13 . . TRBJ2-2 TRBV24-1 TGTGCCACCAGTGCCTTCGGAGGCGGGGAGCTGTTTTTT CATSAFGGGELFF
17 . . TRBJ2-1 TRBV3-1/TRBV3-2 TGTGCCAGCAGCCAAGATCGGTCTAGCAGTTTCGCGAGTGAGCAGTTCTTC CASSQDRSSSFASEQFF
17 . TRBD2 TRBJ2-1 TRBV28 TGTGCCAGCAGTTTCTATAGCGGGAGGAGCTCCTACAATGAGCAGTTCTTC CASSFYSGRSSYNEQFF
13 . . TRBJ2-2 TRBV6-5 TGTGCCAGCAGTTACAGGGGAACCGGGGAGCTGTTTTTT CASSYRGTGELFF
12 . . TRBJ2-2 TRBV2 TGTGCCAGCAGGGCTAGTTCCGGGGAGCTGTTTTTT CASRASSGELFF
16 . TRBD2 TRBJ2-3 TRBV4-1 TGCGCCAGCAGCCCCCCGCCTAGCGGGAACACAGATACGCAGTATTTT CASSPPPSGNTDTQYF
15 . TRBD1 TRBJ2-5 TRBV7-9 TGTGCCAGCAGCTCCTTGGACAGGGGGGTTGAGACCCAGTACTTC CASSSLDRGVETQYF
16 . TRBD2 TRBJ2-5 TRBV7-6 TGTGCCAGCAGCTTAGAGGGCGGGGGGACACAAGAGACCCAGTACTTC CASSLEGGGTQETQYF
14 few . TRBJ2-2 TRBV5-1 TGCGCCAGCAGCTTGACAGCGAACACCGGGGAGCTGTTTTTT CASSLTANTGELFF